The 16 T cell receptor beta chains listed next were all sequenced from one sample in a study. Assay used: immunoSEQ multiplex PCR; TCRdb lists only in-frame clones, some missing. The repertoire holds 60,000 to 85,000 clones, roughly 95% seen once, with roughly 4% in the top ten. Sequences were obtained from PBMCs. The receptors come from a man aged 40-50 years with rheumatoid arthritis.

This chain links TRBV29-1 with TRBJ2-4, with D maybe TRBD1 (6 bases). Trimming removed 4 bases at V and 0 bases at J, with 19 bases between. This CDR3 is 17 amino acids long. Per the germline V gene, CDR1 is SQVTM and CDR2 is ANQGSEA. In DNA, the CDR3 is TGCAGCGTTGTCGTCGGACAGCGACTACTAGCCAAAAACATTCAGTACTTC. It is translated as CSVVVGQRLLAKNIQYF.

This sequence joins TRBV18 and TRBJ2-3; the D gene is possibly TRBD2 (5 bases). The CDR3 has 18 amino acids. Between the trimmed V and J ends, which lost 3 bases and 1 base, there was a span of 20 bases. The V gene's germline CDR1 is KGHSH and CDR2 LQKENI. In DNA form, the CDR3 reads TGTGCCAGCTCACCGGGAAAGGTTAGGACTTCGCGCACAGATACGCAGTATTTT. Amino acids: CASSPGKVRTSRTDTQYF.

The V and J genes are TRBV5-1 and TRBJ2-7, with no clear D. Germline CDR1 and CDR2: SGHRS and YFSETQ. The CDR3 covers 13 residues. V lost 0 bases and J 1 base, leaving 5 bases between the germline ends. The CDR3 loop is CASSLGKSYEQYF. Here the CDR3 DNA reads TGCGCCAGCAGCTTGGGAAAGTCCTACGAGCAGTACTTC.

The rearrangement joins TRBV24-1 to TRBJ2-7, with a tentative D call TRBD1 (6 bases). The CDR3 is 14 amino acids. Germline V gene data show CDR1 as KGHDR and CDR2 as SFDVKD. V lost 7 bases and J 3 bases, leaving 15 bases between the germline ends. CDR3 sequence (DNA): TGTGCCACCAGCACCGGGACAAGGAGCTACGAGCAGTACTTC. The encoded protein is CATSTGTRSYEQYF.

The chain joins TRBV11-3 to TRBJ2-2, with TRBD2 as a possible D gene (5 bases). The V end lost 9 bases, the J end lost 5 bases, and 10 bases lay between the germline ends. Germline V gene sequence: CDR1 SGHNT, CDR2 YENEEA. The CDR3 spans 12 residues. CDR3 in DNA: TGTGCCAGTAAGGGAGTTACCGGGGAGCTGTTTTTT. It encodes CASKGVTGELFF.

The CDR3 region is CASSLVQSGHNEQFF. The CDR3 DNA sequence: TGTGCCAGCAGCTTAGTCCAGTCCGGTCACAATGAGCAGTTCTTC. The V gene is TRBV7-3, the J gene TRBJ2-1; the D is unclear. Germline lookup yields CDR1 SGHTA and CDR2 FQGTGA. The CDR3 runs 15 residues. V lost 2 bases and J lost 5, with 13 bases in between.

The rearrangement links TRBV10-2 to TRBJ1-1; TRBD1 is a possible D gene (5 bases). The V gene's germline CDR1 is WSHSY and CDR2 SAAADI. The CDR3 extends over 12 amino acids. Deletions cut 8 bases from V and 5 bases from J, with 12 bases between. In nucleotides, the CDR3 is TGCGCCAGCTACATGGGGGGGACTGAAGCTTTCTTT. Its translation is CASYMGGTEAFF.

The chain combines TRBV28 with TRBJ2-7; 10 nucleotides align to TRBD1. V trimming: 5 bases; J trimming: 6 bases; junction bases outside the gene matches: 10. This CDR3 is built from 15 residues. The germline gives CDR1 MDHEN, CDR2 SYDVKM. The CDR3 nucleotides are TGTGCCAGCAGTCTCTACCGACAGGGGGCTGGCGAGCAGTACTTC. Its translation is CASSLYRQGAGEQYF.

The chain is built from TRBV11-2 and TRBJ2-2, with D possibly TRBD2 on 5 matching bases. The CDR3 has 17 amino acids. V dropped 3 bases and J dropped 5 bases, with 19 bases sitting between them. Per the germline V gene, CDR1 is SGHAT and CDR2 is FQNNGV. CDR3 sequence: CASSFTSILKGTGELFF. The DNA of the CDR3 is TGTGCCAGCAGCTTCACTAGTATACTCAAAGGAACCGGGGAGCTGTTTTTT.

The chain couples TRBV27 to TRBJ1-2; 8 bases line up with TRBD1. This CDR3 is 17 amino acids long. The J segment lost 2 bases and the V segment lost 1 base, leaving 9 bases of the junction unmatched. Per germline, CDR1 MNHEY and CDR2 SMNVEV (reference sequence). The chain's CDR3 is CASSLLSQQGGNYGYTF. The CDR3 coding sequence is TGTGCCAGCAGTTTATTGAGCCAACAGGGGGGAAACTATGGCTACACCTTC.

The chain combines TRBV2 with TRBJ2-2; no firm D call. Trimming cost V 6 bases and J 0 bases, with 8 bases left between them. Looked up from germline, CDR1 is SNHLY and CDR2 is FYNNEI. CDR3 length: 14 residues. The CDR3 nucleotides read TGTGCCAGCAGGCAGGACGCGAACACCGGGGAGCTGTTTTTT. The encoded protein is CASRQDANTGELFF.

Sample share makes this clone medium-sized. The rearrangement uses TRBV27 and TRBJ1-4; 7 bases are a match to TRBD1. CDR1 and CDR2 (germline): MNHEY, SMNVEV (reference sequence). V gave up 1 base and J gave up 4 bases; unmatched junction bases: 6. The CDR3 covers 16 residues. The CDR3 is CASSLFPPGGNEKLFF. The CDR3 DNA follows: TGTGCCAGCAGTTTATTTCCGCCAGGGGGTAATGAAAAACTGTTTTTT.

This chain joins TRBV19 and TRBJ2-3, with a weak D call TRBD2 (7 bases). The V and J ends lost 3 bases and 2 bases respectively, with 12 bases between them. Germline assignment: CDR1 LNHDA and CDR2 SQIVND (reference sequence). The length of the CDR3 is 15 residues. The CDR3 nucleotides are TGTGCCAGTAGTATTTGGGGGGGCCTCACAGATACGCAGTATTTT. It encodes CASSIWGGLTDTQYF.

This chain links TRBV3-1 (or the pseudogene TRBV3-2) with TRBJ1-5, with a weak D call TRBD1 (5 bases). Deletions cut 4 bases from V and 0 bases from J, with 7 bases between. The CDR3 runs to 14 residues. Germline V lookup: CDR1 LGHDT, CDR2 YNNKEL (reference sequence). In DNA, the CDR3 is TGTGCCAGCAGCCCGAGGGGTAGCAATCAGCCCCAGCATTTT. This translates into CASSPRGSNQPQHF.

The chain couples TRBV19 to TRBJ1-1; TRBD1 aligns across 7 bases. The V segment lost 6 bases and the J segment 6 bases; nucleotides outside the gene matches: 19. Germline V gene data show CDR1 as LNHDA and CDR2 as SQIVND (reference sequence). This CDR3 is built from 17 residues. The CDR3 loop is CASSPDRVRFDGAEAFF. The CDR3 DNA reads TGTGCCAGTAGCCCTGACAGGGTGCGCTTTGACGGCGCTGAAGCTTTCTTT. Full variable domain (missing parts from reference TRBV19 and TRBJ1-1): DGGITQSPKYLFRKEGQNVTLSCEQNLNHDAMYWYRQDPGQGLRLIYYSQIVNDFQKGDIAEGYSVSREKKESFPLTVTSAQKNPTAFYLCASSPDRVRFDGAEAFFGQGTRLTVV.

The CDR3 sequence: CASSEGWNTEAFF. For the CDR3, the DNA is TGTGCCAGCAGTGAAGGATGGAACACTGAAGCTTTCTTT. The V gene is TRBV6-1, the J gene TRBJ1-1, with unresolved D. Germline values: CDR1 MNHNS, CDR2 SASEGT. The CDR3 is 13 residues long. V was clipped by 1 base and J by 1 base, with 4 bases between them.